This TCR beta chain stems from a study of beta chain features in type 1 diabetes. Overall study results and limits: Compared to healthy donors, patients appeared to have naive, central memory and Treg TCRB repertoires that were more alike. Fewer junction insertions and more nucleotide deletions appeared in type 1 diabetes patients.

Every isolated RNA sample was fully reverse transcribed, so sequencing captured expressed TCRB transcripts. The average output of naive, central memory and regulatory T cell samples was several million reads. Assay: immunoSEQ multiplex PCR; the TCRdb copy retains only in-frame clones and omits some. The table has hundreds of thousands of clones, around 15% seen once. About this clone: The antigen is not known.

V was clipped by 4 bases and J by 7 bases, with 21 bases between them. The CDR3 totals 16 residues. Per the germline V gene, CDR1 is SGHDT and CDR2 is YYEEEE. Sample: naive CD4+ T cells from blood. V usage is TRBV5-6 and J usage is TRBJ2-4, with TRBD2 as a possible D gene (6 bases). This sequence originates from a man between 18 and 35 years old in good health. CDR3: CASSDLGPRGGNIQYF. DNA of the CDR3: TGTGCCAGCAGCGACCTCGGACCCCGTGGGGGGAACATTCAGTACTTC.